A single sample is the source of the 24 T cell receptor beta chains below, sequenced in a study of blood T cell repertoires in COVID-19. The protocol was immunoSEQ multiplex PCR, while the TCRdb copy is restricted to in-frame clones and leaves out a portion. The sample lists about 49,000 clones, under 85% occurring once. Sequencing was done on a sample of peripheral blood. These TCRs come from a human donor in a cohort sampled during active COVID-19.

The table lists this clone with a few counts. The chain is built from TRBV27 and TRBJ2-5, with 9 nucleotides matching TRBD2. The germline CDR1 and CDR2 sequences are MNHEY and SMNVEV (reference sequence). CDR3 length: 15 residues. Unmatched junction bases numbered 6, after V lost 2 bases and J lost 5 bases. This CDR3 reads CASSLRGLAGETQYF. CDR3 nucleotides: TGTGCCAGCAGTTTAAGGGGCCTAGCGGGGGAGACCCAGTACTTC.

The CDR3 protein is CASKQEPTYNSPLHF. DNA for the CDR3: TGTGCCAGCAAACAGGAGCCGACCTATAATTCACCCCTCCACTTT. The V and J genes are TRBV2 and TRBJ1-6; possibly TRBD1 for D (5 bases). The CDR3 is 15 amino acids. The V gene's germline CDR1 is SNHLY and CDR2 FYNNEI. V shed 7 bases and J shed 2 bases, with 12 bases lying between them. The variable domain in full, completed from reference TRBV2 and TRBJ1-6, reads EPEVTQTPSHQVTQMGQEVILRCVPISNHLYFYWYRQILGQKVEFLVSFYNNEISEKSEIFDDQFSVERPDGSNFTLKIRSTKLEDSAMYFCASKQEPTYNSPLHFGNGTRLTVT.

CDR3 residues: CASRPTGRVGSPLHF. As DNA, the CDR3 is TGTGCCAGTAGGCCAACAGGGCGGGTTGGTTCACCCCTCCACTTT. V is TRBV19 and J is TRBJ1-6; D might be TRBD1 (6 bases). This CDR3 contains 15 residues. Germline lookup yields CDR1 LNHDA and CDR2 SQIVND (reference sequence). V was pared by 6 bases and J by 9 bases, with 18 bases between.

The gene calls are TRBV9 and TRBJ2-1, with D perhaps TRBD2 (6 bases). Germline CDR1 and CDR2: SGDLS and YYNGEE. The length of the CDR3 is 13 residues. V gave up 0 bases and J gave up 9 bases, with 10 bases separating them. CDR3 sequence: CASSVVGGREQFF. The CDR3 DNA is TGTGCCAGCAGCGTAGTCGGAGGGCGTGAGCAGTTCTTC.

V and J are TRBV19 and TRBJ1-1, with D tentatively TRBD1 (5 bases). This CDR3 spans 13 amino acids. The germline V and J ends were trimmed by 5 bases and 6 bases, with 13 bases remaining between them. Looked up from germline, CDR1 is LNHDA and CDR2 is SQIVND (reference sequence). The CDR3 is CASSSTGGAEAFF. In nucleotides, the CDR3 is TGTGCCAGTAGTTCCACAGGAGGGGCTGAAGCTTTCTTT.

This chain joins TRBV6-2 or TRBV6-3 and TRBJ1-6, with 7 bases fitting TRBD1. The germline gives CDR1 MNHEY, CDR2 SVGEGT. Trimming removed 4 bases from V and 6 bases from J; junction bases left unmatched: 6. The CDR3 is 15 residues long. The CDR3 spells CASSSGTAPNSPLHF. CDR3 sequence (DNA): TGTGCCAGCAGTTCGGGGACAGCTCCTAATTCACCCCTCCACTTT.

This rearrangement joins TRBV24-1 to TRBJ2-7, with D perhaps TRBD2 (5 bases). The V end lost 6 bases, the J end lost 1 base, and 9 bases lay between the germline ends. Per germline, CDR1 KGHDR and CDR2 SFDVKD. This CDR3 is 13 amino acids long. The chain's CDR3 is CATSPSPSYEQYF. The CDR3 DNA follows: TGTGCCACCAGTCCTAGCCCGTCCTACGAGCAGTACTTC.

V and J are TRBV5-1 and TRBJ2-6, with TRBD1 identical over 9 bases. Germline V gene lookup returns CDR1 SGHRS and CDR2 YFSETQ. CDR3 length: 19 amino acids. After removal of 4 bases from V and 0 bases from J, the junction contained 11 bases not matched to a gene. In nucleotides, the CDR3 is TGCGCCAGCAGCCTCGATAGATGGACAGGGGTCTCTGGGGCCAACGTCCTGACTTTC. As protein: CASSLDRWTGVSGANVLTF.

This chain links TRBV2 with TRBJ1-5; D is perhaps TRBD1 (6 bases). V gave up 7 bases and J gave up 4 bases, with 11 bases separating them. This CDR3 is built from 13 residues. Germline assignment: CDR1 SNHLY and CDR2 FYNNEI. The CDR3 nucleotides are TGTGCCAGCACCAGGGACAAGAATCAGCCCCAGCATTTT. Residues: CASTRDKNQPQHF.

The genes are TRBV4-1 and TRBJ1-1, with D perhaps TRBD1 (6 bases). Germline values: CDR1 MGHRA, CDR2 YSYEKL. This CDR3 comprises 13 residues. Trimming removed 6 bases at V and 2 bases at J, with 10 bases between. The CDR3 sequence: CASRAGENTEAFF. CDR3 coding DNA: TGCGCCAGCAGGGCAGGGGAAAACACTGAAGCTTTCTTT.

This rearrangement joins TRBV4-1 to TRBJ2-3; 16 bases line up with TRBD2. CDR1 is MGHRA, CDR2 YSYEKL, per germline. The CDR3 contains 18 residues. The V and J ends lost 4 bases and 4 bases, in that order; junction bases with no gene match: 8. CDR3 DNA sequence: TGCGCCAGCAGCCGGAATTCCGGGACTAGCGGGGGGGCAGATACGCAGTATTTT. It encodes CASSRNSGTSGGADTQYF.

The rearrangement joins TRBV7-8 to TRBJ2-2, with D unclear. The germline V and J ends were trimmed by 3 bases and 0 bases, with 14 bases remaining between them. This CDR3 region has 17 residues. Germline V gene lookup returns CDR1 SGHVS and CDR2 FQNEAQ. This CDR3 is CASSFTWYGANTGELFF. In DNA, the CDR3 is TGTGCCAGCAGCTTCACCTGGTACGGAGCGAACACCGGGGAGCTGTTTTTT.

V usage is TRBV6-5 and J usage is TRBJ2-1; 7 nucleotides match TRBD2. There are 14 residues in the CDR3. Germline V lookup: CDR1 MNHEY, CDR2 SVGAGI. The V gene end was trimmed by 0 bases and the J gene end by 8 bases; junction bases not matched to a gene: 4. The CDR3 spells CASSYSGGDDEQFF. DNA for the CDR3: TGTGCCAGCAGTTACTCTGGGGGGGACGATGAGCAGTTCTTC.

This rearrangement joins TRBV7-6 to TRBJ2-5, with 12 nucleotides matching TRBD2. J gave up 5 bases and V 2 bases, and 24 bases lay outside the gene matches. Per germline, CDR1 SGHVS and CDR2 FNYEAQ. The length of the CDR3 is 22 residues. As DNA, the CDR3 is TGTGCCAGCAGCTTATCCCCGAGGGGAACTAGCGGGAGGTCTAATCCAATGGAGACCCAGTACTTC. Its protein is CASSLSPRGTSGRSNPMETQYF.

This clone was picked up one time. This chain connects TRBV19 to TRBJ2-1; a weak D match, TRBD2 (5 bases). CDR1 and CDR2 (germline): LNHDA, SQIVND (reference sequence). Trimming shortened V by 1 base and J by 2 bases, and 12 bases separated the two germline ends. This CDR3 region has 16 residues. The CDR3 DNA sequence: TGTGCCAGTAGTATAGCGTGGAGGCGGACCTACAATGAGCAGTTCTTC. Translated, it gives CASSIAWRRTYNEQFF.

The CDR3 DNA reads as TGTGCCAGCAGCAACCTTGAGGGGGCTCGGGAGCAGTACTTC. Its translation: CASSNLEGAREQYF. The chain is built from TRBV5-6 and TRBJ2-7, with 7 nucleotides matching TRBD1. V dropped 4 bases and J dropped 7; count of bases not matched to a gene: 11. Looked up from germline, CDR1 is SGHDT and CDR2 is YYEEEE. The CDR3 consists of 14 residues.

This chain joins TRBV14 and TRBJ2-3, with D possibly matching TRBD2 (6 bases). The CDR3 is 17 amino acids. Looked up from germline, CDR1 is SGHDN and CDR2 is FVKESK. V shed 4 bases and J shed 1 base, with 18 bases lying between them. CDR3 in amino acids: CASSPSGSGKRTDTQYF. The CDR3 DNA is TGTGCCAGCAGCCCGAGTGGTAGCGGCAAGCGCACAGATACGCAGTATTTT.

V gene TRBV19 combines with J gene TRBJ1-1; perhaps TRBD1 as D (6 bases). Germline V CDR1 and CDR2: LNHDA, SQIVND (reference sequence). The length of the CDR3 is 14 residues. The germline V and J ends were trimmed by 6 bases and 6 bases, with 17 bases remaining between them. The CDR3 loop is CASRPPQQGSEAFF. CDR3 coding DNA: TGTGCCAGTAGACCCCCACAACAGGGCTCTGAAGCTTTCTTT.

This chain uses TRBV18 with TRBJ2-3; 11 bases match TRBD1. After removal of 3 bases from V and 3 bases from J, the junction contained 2 bases not matched to a gene. CDR3 size: 15 residues. CDR1 is KGHSH, CDR2 LQKENI, per germline. DNA for the CDR3: TGTGCCAGCTCACCCGGGACAGGGGGTACAGATACGCAGTATTTT. Translating gives CASSPGTGGTDTQYF.

The V and J genes are TRBV12-3 or TRBV12-4 and TRBJ1-5, with D possibly being TRBD1 (5 bases). CDR3 length equals 13 residues. V shed 3 bases and J shed 9 bases, with 12 bases lying between them. CDR3 nucleotide sequence: TGTGCCAGCAGTTTCTCTCTGGGGCCGCCCCAGCATTTT. It is translated as CASSFSLGPPQHF.

The rearrangement joins TRBV27 to TRBJ2-3; D gene uncertain. V shed 3 bases and J shed 0 bases, with 13 bases lying between them. Germline V gene data show CDR1 as MNHEY and CDR2 as SMNVEV (reference sequence). This CDR3 comprises 16 residues. CDR3 nucleotide sequence: TGTGCCAGCAGTTTCTATCCCACCCGGAGCACAGATACGCAGTATTTT. Residues: CASSFYPTRSTDTQYF.

The table lists this clone with a few counts. The chain couples TRBV28 to TRBJ1-5; 8 nucleotides align to TRBD1. Germline assignment: CDR1 MDHEN and CDR2 SYDVKM. After removal of 6 bases from V and 5 bases from J, the junction contained 9 bases not matched to a gene. This CDR3 contains 15 residues. For the CDR3, the DNA is TGTGCCAGCAGGAACGCAGGGGGCACGGATCAGCCCCAGCATTTT. Translation gives CASRNAGGTDQPQHF.

This clone was picked up a small number of times. The DNA for the CDR3 is TGTGCCAGCAGCCCTGGGGCAGCAAGCCTCTATGGCTACACCTTC. Protein sequence: CASSPGAASLYGYTF. The J gene is TRBJ1-2, the V gene TRBV5-4; maybe TRBD1 (5 bases). Germline assignment: CDR1 SGHNT and CDR2 YYREEE (reference sequence). The CDR3 extends over 15 amino acids. V lost 4 bases to trimming and J lost 4 bases, with 17 bases between them. The variable domain in full, completed from reference TRBV5-4 and TRBJ1-2, reads ETGVTQSPTHLIKTRGQQVTLRCSSQSGHNTVSWYQQALGQGPQFIFQYYREEENGRGNFPPRFSGLQFPNYSSELNVNALELDDSALYLCASSPGAASLYGYTFGSGTRLTVV.

The genes are TRBV30 and TRBJ2-5; 9 bases map to TRBD1. The CDR3 contains 13 residues. Germline-derived CDR1 and CDR2 are GTSNPN and SVGIG (reference sequence). The CDR3 DNA follows: TGTGCGGGTCGGACAGGGGCCATTAAGACCCAGTACTTC. This sequence encodes CAGRTGAIKTQYF.